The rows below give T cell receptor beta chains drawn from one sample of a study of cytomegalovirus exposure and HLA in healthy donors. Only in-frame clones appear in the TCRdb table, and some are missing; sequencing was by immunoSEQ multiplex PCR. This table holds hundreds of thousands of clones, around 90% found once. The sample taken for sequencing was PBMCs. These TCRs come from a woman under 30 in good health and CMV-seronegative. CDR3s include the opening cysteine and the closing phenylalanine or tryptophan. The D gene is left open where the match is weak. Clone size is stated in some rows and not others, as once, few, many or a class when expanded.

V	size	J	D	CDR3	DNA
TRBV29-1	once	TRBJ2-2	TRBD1	CSVLSADRAAGELFF	TGCAGCGTTCTGTCGGCGGACAGGGCGGCCGGGGAGCTGTTTTTT
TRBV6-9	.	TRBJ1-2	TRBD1	CASSRTSTGGSLLGYTF	TGTGCCAGCAGCCGAACCTCGACAGGGGGCAGTTTACTCGGCTACACCTTC
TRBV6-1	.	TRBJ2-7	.	CASSEGGYYEQYF	TGTGCCAGCAGTGAAGGCGGATACTACGAGCAGTACTTC
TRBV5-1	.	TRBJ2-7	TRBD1	CASSPDRAYEQYF	TGCGCCAGCAGCCCAGACAGGGCATACGAGCAGTACTTC
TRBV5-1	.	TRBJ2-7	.	CASSLALSNEQYF	TGCGCCAGCAGCTTGGCCCTCTCTAACGAGCAGTACTTC
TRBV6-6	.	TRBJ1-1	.	CASSRRQWTEAFF	TGTGCCAGCAGCCGCCGACAGTGGACTGAAGCTTTCTTT
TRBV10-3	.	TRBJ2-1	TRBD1	CAIARQGADEQFF	TGTGCCATCGCAAGGCAGGGGGCCGATGAGCAGTTCTTC
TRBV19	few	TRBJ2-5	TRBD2	CATAGVSETQYF	TGTGCCACCGCGGGGGTCTCGGAGACCCAGTACTTC
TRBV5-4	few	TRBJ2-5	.	CASSLGGRGTQETQYF	TGTGCCAGCAGCTTGGGGGGCAGGGGCACCCAAGAGACCCAGTACTTC
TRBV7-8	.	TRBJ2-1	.	CASSPGGSPVIKFF	TGTGCCAGCAGCCCCGGTGGTAGCCCGGTTATAAAGTTCTTC
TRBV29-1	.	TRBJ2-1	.	CSVEALGPTGEQFF	TGCAGCGTTGAAGCTCTGGGGCCCACAGGAGAGCAGTTCTTC
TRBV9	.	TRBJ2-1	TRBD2	CASSFLPFLAGGPNEQFF	TGTGCCAGCAGCTTTCTCCCTTTTCTAGCGGGGGGGCCCAATGAGCAGTTCTTC
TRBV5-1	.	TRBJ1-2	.	CASSLQGDYGYTF	TGCGCCAGCAGCTTACAGGGAGACTATGGCTACACCTTC
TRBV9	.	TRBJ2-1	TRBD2	CASSVRIAGTKHNEQFF	TGTGCCAGCAGCGTTCGGATAGCGGGAACCAAACACAATGAGCAGTTCTTC
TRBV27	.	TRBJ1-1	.	CASSPGSRDYEAFF	TGTGCCAGCAGTCCTGGGAGCAGGGACTATGAAGCTTTCTTT
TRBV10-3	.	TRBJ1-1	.	CAISENGGGTEAFF	TGTGCCATCAGTGAGAATGGCGGGGGGACTGAAGCTTTCTTT
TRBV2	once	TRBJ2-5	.	CASSFRQAIETQYF	TGTGCCAGCAGTTTTCGACAGGCGATAGAGACCCAGTACTTC
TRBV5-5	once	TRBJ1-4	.	CASSSNPTATNEKLFF	TGTGCCAGCAGCTCTAACCCAACAGCAACTAATGAAAAACTGTTTTTT
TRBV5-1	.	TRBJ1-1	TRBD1	CASSLQAGGTEAFF	TGCGCCAGCAGCTTGCAGGCAGGGGGAACTGAAGCTTTCTTT
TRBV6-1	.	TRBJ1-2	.	CASSEARRGGYGYTF	TGTGCCAGCAGTGAAGCGCGCCGGGGAGGGTATGGCTACACCTTC
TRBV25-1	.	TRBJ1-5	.	CASSELVRNQPQHF	TGTGCCAGCAGTGAGTTGGTCCGGAATCAGCCCCAGCATTTT
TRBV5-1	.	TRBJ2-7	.	CASSLTGGGYEQYF	TGCGCCAGCAGCTTGACAGGGGGAGGGTACGAGCAGTACTTC
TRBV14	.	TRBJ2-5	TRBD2	CASSLRGAEEQYF	TGTGCCAGCAGCCTGCGGGGGGCCGAGGAGCAGTACTTC
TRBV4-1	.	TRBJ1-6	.	CASSSWAGGGSPLHF	TGCGCCAGCAGCTCCTGGGCGGGGGGAGGTTCACCCCTCCACTTT
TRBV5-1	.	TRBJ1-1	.	CASSTWTGGNTEAFF	TGCGCCAGCAGCACCTGGACGGGGGGGAACACTGAAGCTTTCTTT
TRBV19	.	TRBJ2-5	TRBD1	CASNFGTVVETQYF	TGTGCCAGTAACTTCGGGACAGTCGTAGAGACCCAGTACTTC
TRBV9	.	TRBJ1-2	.	CASSGQRHSSYGYTF	TGTGCCAGCAGCGGTCAGAGGCATTCCAGCTATGGCTACACCTTC
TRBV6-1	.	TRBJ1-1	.	CASLSLVNTEAFF	TGTGCCAGCCTCAGTCTCGTGAACACTGAAGCTTTCTTT
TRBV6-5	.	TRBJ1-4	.	CASSSSTALDEKLFF	TGTGCCAGCAGTTCCTCGACAGCGTTAGACGAAAAACTGTTTTTT
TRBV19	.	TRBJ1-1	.	CASSLDGTEAFF	TGTGCCAGTTCATTAGATGGCACTGAAGCTTTCTTT
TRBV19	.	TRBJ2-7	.	CASSSGTPAYEQYF	TGTGCCAGTAGTTCCGGGACTCCGGCCTACGAGCAGTACTTC
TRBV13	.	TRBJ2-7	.	CASSIIASEAAEQYF	TGTGCCAGCAGCATAATAGCGTCTGAAGCAGCCGAGCAGTACTTC
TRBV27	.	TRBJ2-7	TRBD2	CASSLSRGFTYEQYF	TGTGCCAGCAGTTTATCGCGGGGGTTTACCTACGAGCAGTACTTC
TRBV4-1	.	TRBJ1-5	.	CASSRVINQPQHF	TGCGCCAGCAGCCGCGTTATAAATCAGCCCCAGCATTTT
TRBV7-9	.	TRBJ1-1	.	CSSSFGGFTEAFF	TGTTCCAGCAGCTTTGGGGGGTTCACTGAAGCTTTCTTT
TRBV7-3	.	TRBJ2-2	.	CASSPQGPPNTGELFF	TGTGCCAGCAGTCCACAGGGACCCCCGAACACCGGGGAGCTGTTTTTT
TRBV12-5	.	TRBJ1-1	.	CASGLIGDTEAFF	TGTGCTAGTGGTTTGATAGGGGACACTGAAGCTTTCTTT
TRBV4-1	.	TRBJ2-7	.	CASSQGLVTYEQYF	TGCGCCAGCAGCCAAGGTCTAGTAACCTACGAGCAGTACTTC
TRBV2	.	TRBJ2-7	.	CASSERGSTDEQYF	TGTGCCAGCAGTGAAAGGGGCTCCACGGACGAGCAGTACTTC
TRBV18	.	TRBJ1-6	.	CASSEENSPLHF	TGTGCCAGCTCAGAGGAAAACTCACCCCTCCACTTT
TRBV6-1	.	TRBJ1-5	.	CASSEPTRQNQPQHF	TGTGCCAGCAGTGAACCTACCCGACAGAATCAGCCCCAGCATTTT
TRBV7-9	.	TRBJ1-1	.	CASSLVRNTEAFF	TGTGCCAGCAGCTTAGTCAGAAACACTGAAGCTTTCTTT
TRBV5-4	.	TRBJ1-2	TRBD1	CASSVDRVAWGYTF	TGTGCCAGCAGCGTGGACAGGGTGGCGTGGGGCTACACCTTC
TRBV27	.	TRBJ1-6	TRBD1	CASSLSGQGPFYTSTYNSPLHF	TGTGCCAGCAGTTTATCCGGACAGGGCCCTTTCTATACCTCAACCTATAATTCCCCCCTCCACTTT
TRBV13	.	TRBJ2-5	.	CASSLAGVKETQYF	TGTGCCAGCAGCTTGGCCGGGGTAAAGGAGACCCAGTACTTC
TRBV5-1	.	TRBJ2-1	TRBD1	CASSLAGTGKDEQFF	TGCGCCAGCAGCTTGGCCGGGACAGGGAAGGATGAGCAGTTCTTC
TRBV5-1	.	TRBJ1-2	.	CASSSRTGDYTF	TGCGCCAGCAGCTCCCGGACTGGGGACTACACCTTC
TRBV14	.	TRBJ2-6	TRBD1	CASSLSLLRTGRLGANVLTF	TGTGCCAGCAGCCTCAGCTTACTAAGGACAGGAAGACTCGGGGCCAACGTCCTGACTTTC
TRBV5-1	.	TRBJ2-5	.	CASSYRDLNDGRYF	TGCGCCAGCAGCTACCGGGACTTGAACGATGGCCGGTACTTC
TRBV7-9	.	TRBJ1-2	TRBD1	CASSLPGQGKSNGYTF	TGTGCCAGCAGCTTACCGGGACAGGGAAAATCCAATGGCTACACCTTC
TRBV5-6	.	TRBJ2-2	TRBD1	CASSFRDRGRELFF	TGTGCCAGCAGTTTCCGGGACAGGGGGAGGGAGCTGTTTTTT
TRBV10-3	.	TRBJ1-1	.	CAIRIEQLNTEAFF	TGTGCCATCCGGATCGAACAGCTGAACACTGAAGCTTTCTTT
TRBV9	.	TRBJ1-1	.	CASSVDQKNTEAFF	TGTGCCAGCAGCGTAGACCAGAAGAACACTGAAGCTTTCTTT
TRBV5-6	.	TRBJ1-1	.	CASSSGNTEAFF	TGTGCCAGCAGTTCGGGGAACACTGAAGCTTTCTTT
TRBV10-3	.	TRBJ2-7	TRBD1	CAVGQGTYEQYF	TGTGCCGTTGGACAGGGTACCTACGAGCAGTACTTC